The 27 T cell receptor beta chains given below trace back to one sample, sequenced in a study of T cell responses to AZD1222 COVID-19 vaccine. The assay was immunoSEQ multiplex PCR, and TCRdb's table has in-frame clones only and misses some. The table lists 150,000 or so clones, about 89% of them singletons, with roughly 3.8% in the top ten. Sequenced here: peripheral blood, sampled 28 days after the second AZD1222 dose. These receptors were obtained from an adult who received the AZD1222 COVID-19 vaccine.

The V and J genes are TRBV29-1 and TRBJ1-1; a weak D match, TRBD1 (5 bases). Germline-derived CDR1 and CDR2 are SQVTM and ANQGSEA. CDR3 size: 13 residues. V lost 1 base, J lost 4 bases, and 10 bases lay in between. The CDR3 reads CSVEAGRGTEAFF. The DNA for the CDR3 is TGCAGCGTTGAAGCCGGGAGGGGCACTGAAGCTTTCTTT. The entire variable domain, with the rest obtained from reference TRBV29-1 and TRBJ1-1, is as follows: SAVISQKPSRDICQRGTSLTIQCQVDSQVTMMFWYRQQPGQSLTLIATANQGSEATYESGFVIDKFPISRPNLTFSTLTVSNMSPEDSSIYLCSVEAGRGTEAFFGQGTRLTVV.

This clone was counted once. The chain's CDR3 is CTAGGSVRNEQFF. CDR3 DNA: TGCACCGCCGGTGGGAGCGTGAGAAATGAGCAGTTCTTC. The chain links TRBV29-1 to TRBJ2-1; possible D gene TRBD2, 5 bases. Germline V gene sequence: CDR1 SQVTM, CDR2 ANQGSEA. The CDR3 extends over 13 amino acids.

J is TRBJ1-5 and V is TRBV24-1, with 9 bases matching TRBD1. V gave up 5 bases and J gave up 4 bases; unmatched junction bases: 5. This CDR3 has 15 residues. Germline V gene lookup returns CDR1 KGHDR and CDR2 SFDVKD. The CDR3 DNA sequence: TGTGCCACCAGTGGCCCGGGACAGGGTAATCAGCCCCAGCATTTT. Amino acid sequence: CATSGPGQGNQPQHF.

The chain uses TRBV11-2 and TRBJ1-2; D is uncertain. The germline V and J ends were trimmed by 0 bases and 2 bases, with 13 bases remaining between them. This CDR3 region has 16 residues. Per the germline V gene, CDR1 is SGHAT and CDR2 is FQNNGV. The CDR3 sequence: CASSLDEAIPNYGYTF. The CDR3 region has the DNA TGTGCCAGCAGCTTAGATGAGGCCATCCCAAACTATGGCTACACCTTC.

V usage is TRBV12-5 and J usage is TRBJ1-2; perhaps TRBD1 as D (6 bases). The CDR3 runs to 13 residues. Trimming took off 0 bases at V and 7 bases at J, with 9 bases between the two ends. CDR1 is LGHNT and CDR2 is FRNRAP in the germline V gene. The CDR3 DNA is TGTGCTAGTGGTTTGGTACAGGGAAGTGGCTACACCTTC. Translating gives CASGLVQGSGYTF.

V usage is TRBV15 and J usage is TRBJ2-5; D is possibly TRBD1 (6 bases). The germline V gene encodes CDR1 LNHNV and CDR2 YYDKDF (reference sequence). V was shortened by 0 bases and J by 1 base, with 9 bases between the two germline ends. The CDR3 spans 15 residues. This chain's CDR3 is CATSRDGQSQETQYF. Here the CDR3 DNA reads TGTGCCACCAGCAGAGACGGACAGTCCCAAGAGACCCAGTACTTC.

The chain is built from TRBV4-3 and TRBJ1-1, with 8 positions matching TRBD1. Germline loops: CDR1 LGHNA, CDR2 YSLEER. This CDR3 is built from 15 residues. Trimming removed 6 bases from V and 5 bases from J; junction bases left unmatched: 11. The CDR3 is CASSPQRTGRTEAFF. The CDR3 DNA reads TGCGCCAGCAGTCCTCAACGGACAGGGCGGACTGAAGCTTTCTTT.

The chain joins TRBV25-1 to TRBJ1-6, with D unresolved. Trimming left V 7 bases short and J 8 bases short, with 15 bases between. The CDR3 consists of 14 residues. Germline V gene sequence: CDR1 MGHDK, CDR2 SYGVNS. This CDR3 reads CASIQTGYDSPLHF. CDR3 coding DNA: TGTGCCAGCATTCAGACGGGGTATGATTCACCCCTCCACTTT.

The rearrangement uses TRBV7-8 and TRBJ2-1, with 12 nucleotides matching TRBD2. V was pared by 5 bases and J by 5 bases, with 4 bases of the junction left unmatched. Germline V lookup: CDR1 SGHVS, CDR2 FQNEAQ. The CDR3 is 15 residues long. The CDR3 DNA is TGTGCCAGCAGCCCAGGACTAGCGGGGAACAATGAGCAGTTCTTC. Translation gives CASSPGLAGNNEQFF.

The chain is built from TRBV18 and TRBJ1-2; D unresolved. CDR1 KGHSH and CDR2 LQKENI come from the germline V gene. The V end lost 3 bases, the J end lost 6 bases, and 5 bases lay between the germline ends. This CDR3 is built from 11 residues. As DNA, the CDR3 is TGTGCCAGCTCACCGAAGGATGGCTACACCTTC. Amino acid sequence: CASSPKDGYTF. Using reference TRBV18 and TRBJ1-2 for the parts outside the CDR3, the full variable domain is NAGVMQNPRHLVRRRGQEARLRCSPMKGHSHVYWYRQLPEEGLKFMVYLQKENIIDESGMPKERFSAEFPKEGPSILRIQQVVRGDSAAYFCASSPKDGYTFGSGTRLTVV.

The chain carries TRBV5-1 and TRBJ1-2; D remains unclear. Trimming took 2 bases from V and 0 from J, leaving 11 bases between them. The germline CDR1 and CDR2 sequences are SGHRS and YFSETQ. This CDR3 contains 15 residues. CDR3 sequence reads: CASSFGEGANYGYTF. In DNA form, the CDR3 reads TGCGCCAGCAGCTTCGGGGAGGGTGCTAACTATGGCTACACCTTC.

CDR3 amino acids: CASSTTDSGNTIYF. The CDR3 nucleotides are TGTGCCAGCTCAACGACCGACAGTGGAAACACCATATATTTT. This chain links TRBV6-5 with TRBJ1-3, with D possibly TRBD1 on 5 matching bases. The V and J ends lost 8 bases and 3 bases respectively, with 14 bases between them. The CDR3 runs to 14 residues. Germline lookup yields CDR1 MNHEY and CDR2 SVGAGI.

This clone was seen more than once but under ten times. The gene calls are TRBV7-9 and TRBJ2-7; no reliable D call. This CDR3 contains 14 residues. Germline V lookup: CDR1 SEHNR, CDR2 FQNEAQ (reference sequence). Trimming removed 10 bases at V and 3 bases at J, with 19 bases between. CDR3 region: CATARSGGNYEQYF. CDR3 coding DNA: TGTGCCACAGCCCGTTCAGGTGGGAACTACGAGCAGTACTTC.

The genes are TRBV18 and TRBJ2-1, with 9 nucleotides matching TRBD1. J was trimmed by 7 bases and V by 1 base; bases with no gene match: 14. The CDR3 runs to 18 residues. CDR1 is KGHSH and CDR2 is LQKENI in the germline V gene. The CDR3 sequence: CASSPRGTGTGRANEQFF. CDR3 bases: TGTGCCAGCTCACCACGGGGAACTGGGACAGGGAGAGCAAATGAGCAGTTCTTC.

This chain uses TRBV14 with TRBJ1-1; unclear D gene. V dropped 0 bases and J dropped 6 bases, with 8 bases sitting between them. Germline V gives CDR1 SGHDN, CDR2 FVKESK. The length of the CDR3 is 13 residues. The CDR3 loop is CASSQDVYAEAFF. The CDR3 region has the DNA TGTGCCAGCAGCCAAGATGTTTACGCTGAAGCTTTCTTT.

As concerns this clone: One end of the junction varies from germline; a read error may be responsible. DNA for the CDR3: TGTGCCAGCAGTTACTCTAGCGGGAGGGCCTATAATGAGCAGTTCTTC. Amino acids: CASSYSSGRAYNEQFF. The gene calls are TRBV7-8 and TRBJ2-1, with TRBD2 identical over 12 bases. CDR3 size: 16 residues. The germline CDR1 and CDR2 sequences are SGHVS and FQNEAQ.

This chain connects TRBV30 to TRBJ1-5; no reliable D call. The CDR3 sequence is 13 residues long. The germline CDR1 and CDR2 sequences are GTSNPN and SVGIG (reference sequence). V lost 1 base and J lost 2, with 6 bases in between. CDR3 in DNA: TGTGCCTGGAGTGCTGAAGGCAATCAGCCCCAGCATTTT. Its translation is CAWSAEGNQPQHF.

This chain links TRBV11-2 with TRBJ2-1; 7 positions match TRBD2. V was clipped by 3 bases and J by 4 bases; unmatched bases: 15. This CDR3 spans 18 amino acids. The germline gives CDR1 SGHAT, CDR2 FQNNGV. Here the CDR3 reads CASSFYPPQAGLYNEQFF. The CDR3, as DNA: TGTGCCAGCAGCTTTTACCCACCTCAAGCGGGGTTATACAATGAGCAGTTCTTC.

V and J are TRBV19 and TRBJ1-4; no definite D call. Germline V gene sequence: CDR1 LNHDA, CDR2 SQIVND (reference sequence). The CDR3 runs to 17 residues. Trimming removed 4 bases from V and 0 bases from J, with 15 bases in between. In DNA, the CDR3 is TGTGCCAGTAGTACCGATAGGGAACTTGCAACTAATGAAAAACTGTTTTTT. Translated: CASSTDRELATNEKLFF.

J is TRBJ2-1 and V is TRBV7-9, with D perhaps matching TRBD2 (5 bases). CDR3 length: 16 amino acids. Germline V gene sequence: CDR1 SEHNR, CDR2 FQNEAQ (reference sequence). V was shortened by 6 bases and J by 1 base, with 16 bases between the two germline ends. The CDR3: CASRDSRGISYNEQFF. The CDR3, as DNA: TGTGCCAGCAGGGACTCGAGAGGCATTTCCTACAATGAGCAGTTCTTC. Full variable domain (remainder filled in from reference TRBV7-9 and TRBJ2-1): DTGVSQNPRHKITKRGQNVTFRCDPISEHNRLYWYRQTLGQGPEFLTYFQNEAQLEKSRLLSDRFSAERPKGSFSTLEIQRTEQGDSAMYLCASRDSRGISYNEQFFGPGTRLTVL.

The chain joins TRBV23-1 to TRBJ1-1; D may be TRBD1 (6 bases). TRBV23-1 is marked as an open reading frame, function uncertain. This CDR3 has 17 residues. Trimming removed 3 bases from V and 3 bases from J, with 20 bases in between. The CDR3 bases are TGCGCCAGCAGTCATCCTACATACAGGGTATCCGACACTGAAGCTTTCTTT. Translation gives CASSHPTYRVSDTEAFF.

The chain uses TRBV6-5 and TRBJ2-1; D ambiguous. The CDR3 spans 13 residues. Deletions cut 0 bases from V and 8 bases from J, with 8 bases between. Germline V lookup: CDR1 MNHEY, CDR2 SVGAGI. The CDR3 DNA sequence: TGTGCCAGCAGTTACTCGAAGACTGATGAGCAGTTCTTC. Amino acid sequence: CASSYSKTDEQFF.

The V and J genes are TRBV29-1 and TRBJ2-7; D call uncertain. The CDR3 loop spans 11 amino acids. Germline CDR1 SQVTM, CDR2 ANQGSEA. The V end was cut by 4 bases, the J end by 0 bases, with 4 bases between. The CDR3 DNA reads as TGCAGCGTTGTGGTCTCCTACGAGCAGTACTTC. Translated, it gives CSVVVSYEQYF.

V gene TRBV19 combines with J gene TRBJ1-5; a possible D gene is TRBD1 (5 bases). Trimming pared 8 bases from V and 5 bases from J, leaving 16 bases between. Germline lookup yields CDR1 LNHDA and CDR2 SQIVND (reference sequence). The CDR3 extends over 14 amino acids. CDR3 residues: CASGPRWGDQPQHF. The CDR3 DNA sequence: TGTGCCAGTGGGCCGAGGTGGGGCGATCAGCCCCAGCATTTT.

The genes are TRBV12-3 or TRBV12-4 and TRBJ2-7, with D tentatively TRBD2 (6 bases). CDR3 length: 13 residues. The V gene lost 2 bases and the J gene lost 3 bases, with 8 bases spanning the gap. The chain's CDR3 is CASSLWRDYEQYF. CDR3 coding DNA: TGTGCCAGCAGTTTATGGCGGGACTACGAGCAGTACTTC.

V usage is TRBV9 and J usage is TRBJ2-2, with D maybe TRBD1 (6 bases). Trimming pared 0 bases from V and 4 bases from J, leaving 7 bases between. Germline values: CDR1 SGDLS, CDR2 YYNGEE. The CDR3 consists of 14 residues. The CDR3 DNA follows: TGTGCCAGCAGCGTAGTAGGGGGCACCGGGGAGCTGTTTTTT. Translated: CASSVVGGTGELFF. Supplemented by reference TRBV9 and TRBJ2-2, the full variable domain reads DSGVTQTPKHLITATGQRVTLRCSPRSGDLSVYWYQQSLDQGLQFLIQYYNGEERAKGNILERFSAQQFPDLHSELNLSSLELGDSALYFCASSVVGGTGELFFGEGSRLTVL.

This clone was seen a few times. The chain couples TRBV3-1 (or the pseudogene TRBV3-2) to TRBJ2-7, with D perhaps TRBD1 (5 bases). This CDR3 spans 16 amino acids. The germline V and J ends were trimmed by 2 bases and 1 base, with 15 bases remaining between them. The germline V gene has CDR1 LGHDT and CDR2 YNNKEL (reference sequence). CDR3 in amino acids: CASSQWGGRGSYEQYF. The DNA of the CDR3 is TGTGCCAGCAGCCAATGGGGCGGCCGAGGATCCTACGAGCAGTACTTC.